This entry lists 17 T cell receptor beta chains sequenced from one sample in a study of blood T cell repertoires in COVID-19 (dated by TCRdb to about 2020). The library was obtained by the immunoSEQ multiplex PCR assay. TCRdb took this table from immuneACCESS and kept in-frame rearrangements with V and J called. Such tables lack part of the clones; where checked against another copy, unresolved V genes explain under half of the gap, and the rest is unexplained. Here the sample has over 65,000 clones; approximately 80% occur a single time. The top ten hold about 15% of the sample. Material for sequencing was peripheral blood. Receptors were obtained from a man older than 75 with active COVID-19.

The gene calls are TRBV24-1 and TRBJ2-2; a weak D match, TRBD2 (5 bases). The CDR3 is 14 amino acids. The V and J ends lost 9 bases and 6 bases respectively, with 16 bases between them. Germline assignment: CDR1 KGHDR and CDR2 SFDVKD. CDR3 DNA: TGTGCCACCTCCGGCACCGGAGCGGCCGGGGAGCTGTTTTTT. Its protein is CATSGTGAAGELFF.

The rearrangement joins TRBV7-3 to TRBJ2-1; D not resolved. Germline CDR1 and CDR2: SGHTA and FQGTGA. The CDR3 sequence is 17 residues long. Deletions cut 1 base from V and 2 bases from J, with 15 bases between. The CDR3 here is CASSLRLGGATYNEQFF. The CDR3 coding sequence is TGTGCCAGCAGCTTAAGGCTTGGCGGAGCAACCTACAATGAGCAGTTCTTC. The whole variable domain, filled in from reference TRBV7-3 and TRBJ2-1, reads GAGVSQTPSNKVTEKGKYVELRCDPISGHTALYWYRQSLGQGPEFLIYFQGTGAADDSGLPNDRFFAVRPEGSVSTLKIQRTERGDSAVYLCASSLRLGGATYNEQFFGPGTRLTVL.

The chain combines TRBV5-1 with TRBJ2-5, with 14 bases aligning to TRBD2. The CDR3 contains 18 residues. CDR1 and CDR2 from the germline V gene are SGHRS and YFSETQ. The junction had 15 bases not matched to a gene; V was cut back by 6 bases and J by 5 bases. The CDR3 spells CASTRAGLAGGGAETQYF. CDR3 in DNA: TGCGCCAGCACCCGTGCAGGACTAGCGGGAGGAGGTGCGGAGACCCAGTACTTC.

The CDR3 is CASSTGTAAYEQYF. The DNA of the CDR3 is TGTGCCAGTAGTACCGGGACAGCTGCCTACGAGCAGTACTTC. The chain employs TRBV19 and TRBJ2-7, with 7 nucleotides matching TRBD1. The V segment lost 4 bases and the J segment 2 bases; nucleotides outside the gene matches: 5. The CDR3 spans 14 residues. Per germline, CDR1 LNHDA and CDR2 SQIVND (reference sequence).

This chain joins TRBV19 and TRBJ1-5; the D gene is possibly TRBD1 (6 bases). Germline V gene data show CDR1 as LNHDA and CDR2 as SQIVND (reference sequence). V was pared by 4 bases and J by 5 bases, with 21 bases between. The length of the CDR3 is 17 residues. The CDR3 here is CASSTGRDTGYDQPQHF. The CDR3 coding sequence is TGTGCCAGTAGTACAGGCCGGGACACAGGATACGATCAGCCCCAGCATTTT.

In the case of this clone: This sample includes further DNA sequences coding for the same CDR3. This chain connects TRBV7-2 to TRBJ2-7; no definite D call. Germline V gene data show CDR1 as SGHTA and CDR2 as FQGNSA. CDR3 size: 11 residues. Between the trimmed V and J ends, which lost 3 bases and 4 bases, there was a span of 4 bases. For the CDR3, the DNA is TGTGCCAGCAGCTTTACATACGAGCAGTACTTC. This codes for CASSFTYEQYF.

The chain links TRBV5-6 to TRBJ1-1, with TRBD1 matching 9 bases. The germline V gene has CDR1 SGHDT and CDR2 YYEEEE. CDR3 length: 17 residues. Trimming took 4 bases from V and 5 from J; bases not matched to a gene: 15. As DNA, the CDR3 is TGTGCCAGCAGCACGACCTCACAGGGGGCGCTGGGAACTGAAGCTTTCTTT. Translating it yields CASSTTSQGALGTEAFF.

V is TRBV5-4 and J is TRBJ2-7; TRBD2 matches at 9 bases. Germline trimming cut 0 bases from V and 3 bases from J; bases unmatched to any gene: 4. Per the germline V gene, CDR1 is SGHNT and CDR2 is YYREEE (reference sequence). The CDR3 sequence is 15 residues long. The CDR3 region is CASSLASGANYEQYF. As DNA, the CDR3 is TGTGCCAGCAGCTTGGCTAGCGGGGCAAACTACGAGCAGTACTTC.

The chain is built from TRBV6-2 or TRBV6-3 and TRBJ2-1; 9 nucleotides agree with TRBD2. The CDR3 spans 14 residues. The germline gives CDR1 MNHEY, CDR2 SVGEGT. With 6 bases clipped from V and 7 bases from J, the junction kept 7 bases outside the gene matches. The DNA of the CDR3 is TGTGCCAGCAGCTCGTTAGCGGGGGTAAATGAGCAGTTCTTC. Protein product: CASSSLAGVNEQFF.

This rearrangement joins TRBV4-1 to TRBJ2-7, with D perhaps matching TRBD2 (6 bases). Germline assignment: CDR1 MGHRA and CDR2 YSYEKL. V lost 0 bases, J lost 2 bases, and 23 bases lay in between. The CDR3 has 19 amino acids. The CDR3 here is CASSQEEGVYREWAYEQYF. The DNA for the CDR3 is TGCGCCAGCAGCCAAGAAGAAGGGGTCTATCGGGAGTGGGCCTACGAGCAGTACTTC.

The V call is TRBV19, the J call TRBJ2-7; 7 nucleotides line up with TRBD1. Germline loops: CDR1 LNHDA, CDR2 SQIVND (reference sequence). The ends lost 5 bases at V and 0 bases at J; junction bases unmatched: 4. The CDR3 extends over 14 amino acids. CDR3 coding DNA: TGTGCCAGTAGTCCCGGGGACAGCTCCTACGAGCAGTACTTC. The encoded protein is CASSPGDSSYEQYF.

The chain uses TRBV18 and TRBJ2-5; D is unclear. The germline V gene has CDR1 KGHSH and CDR2 LQKENI. This CDR3 is built from 13 residues. The V end lost 4 bases, the J end lost 5 bases, and 11 bases lay between the germline ends. The CDR3 coding sequence is TGTGCCAGCTCACGCGAAAATGAGGAGACCCAGTACTTC. It codes for CASSRENEETQYF.

The chain uses TRBV4-3 and TRBJ1-2, with a possible D match to TRBD1 (5 bases). CDR3 size: 15 residues. The ends were cut back, 8 bases at V and 6 bases at J, with 22 bases in the middle. The germline V gene encodes CDR1 LGHNA and CDR2 YSLEER. The CDR3 nucleotides are TGCGCCAGCTGCCGGGGGGGTGTTGAAGCCGATGGCTACACCTTC. It encodes CASCRGGVEADGYTF.

The rearrangement joins TRBV7-9 to TRBJ1-2; 9 bases are shared with TRBD1. Germline values: CDR1 SEHNR, CDR2 FQNEAQ (reference sequence). The V gene end was trimmed by 2 bases and the J gene end by 6 bases; junction bases not matched to a gene: 4. The CDR3 runs 14 residues. The CDR3 sequence is CASSLRQGDHGYTF. In DNA, the CDR3 is TGTGCCAGCAGCTTAAGACAGGGGGACCATGGCTACACCTTC.

Remarks on this clone: This sample also contains other DNA sequences that code for the same CDR3. V usage is TRBV18 and J usage is TRBJ1-1, with D unresolved. The V end lost 2 bases, the J end lost 1 base, and 8 bases lay between the germline ends. This CDR3 region has 14 residues. Germline CDR1 and CDR2: KGHSH and LQKENI. The CDR3 DNA is TGTGCCAGCTCACCAATTAGCAGGAACACTGAAGCTTTCTTT. This encodes CASSPISRNTEAFF. The whole variable domain, filled in from reference TRBV18 and TRBJ1-1, reads NAGVMQNPRHLVRRRGQEARLRCSPMKGHSHVYWYRQLPEEGLKFMVYLQKENIIDESGMPKERFSAEFPKEGPSILRIQQVVRGDSAAYFCASSPISRNTEAFFGQGTRLTVV.

The chain joins TRBV27 to TRBJ2-7; 10 bases match TRBD2. This CDR3 contains 15 residues. The V segment lost 7 bases and the J segment 4 bases; nucleotides outside the gene matches: 10. Germline values: CDR1 MNHEY, CDR2 SMNVEV (reference sequence). Here the CDR3 DNA reads TGTGCCAGCACCCCAAGTAGCGGGAGGAATTACGAGCAGTACTTC. Its protein is CASTPSSGRNYEQYF.

V is TRBV6-1 and J is TRBJ1-1, with a weak D call TRBD1 (6 bases). Germline V CDR1 and CDR2: MNHNS, SASEGT. Trimming cost V 2 bases and J 1 base, with 8 bases left between them. The CDR3 totals 14 residues. CDR3 coding DNA: TGTGCCAGCAGTGAACAGGGACAGAACACTGAAGCTTTCTTT. This sequence encodes CASSEQGQNTEAFF.